This record covers a single TCR beta chain. Antigen specificity is unknown. The record originates from a study of cytomegalovirus exposure and HLA in healthy donors. The wider study: Across about 400 genotyped donors, about 86% landed in the Caucasian-associated ancestry cluster. Study conclusions and caveats: Sequencing likely caused a cluster of highly shared sequence variants. Rarity marked most TCR sequences, yet some public TCRs occurred in many donors.

J was trimmed by 6 bases and V by 1 base; bases with no gene match: 4. This CDR3 is 14 amino acids long. Germline V lookup: CDR1 SGDLS, CDR2 YYNGEE. In the PCR, 60 Vbeta and 13 Jbeta primers were used. Profiled with immunoSEQ multiplex PCR; TCRdb holds only in-frame clones, not every one. The profile covers about 210,000 clones, with around 83% appearing a single time and under 2% taken by the ten largest. This chain joins TRBV9 and TRBJ2-1, with 7 bases lining up with TRBD2. The sequence was obtained from a man aged 35 to 55 in good health and CMV-seropositive. The specimen sequenced was PBMCs. CDR3: CASSVSGTGNEQFF. CDR3 coding DNA: TGTGCCAGCAGCGTAAGCGGGACCGGCAATGAGCAGTTCTTC.